This is a list of T cell receptor beta chains from one sample in a study of T cell clones after liver transplantation. Produced via immunoSEQ multiplex PCR; TCRdb's table is partial and in-frame only. The profile shows about 70,000 clones, 75% to 85% of them singletons. This specimen consisted of CD4+ T cells from blood, obtained 12 months after liver transplant. These receptors were obtained from a human patient who received a liver transplant. Some T cells may trace back to the graft donor. Each CDR3 is given with its conserved first and last residue. A D gene is named only where the DNA matches it firmly. Clone size appears in some rows only: once, few, many, or a class for an expanded clone.

cdr3_aa,cdr3_nt,v_call,d_call,clone_size,j_call
CASSEAGVTSGGSTDTQYF,TGTGCCAGCAGTGAAGCGGGAGTTACTAGCGGGGGTAGCACAGATACGCAGTATTTT,TRBV2,TRBD2,NA,TRBJ2-3
CASSLPGLSGNTIYF,TGTGCCAGCAGCTTACCAGGACTCTCTGGAAACACCATATATTTT,TRBV11-2,NA,NA,TRBJ1-3
CASSPSDRGSETQYF,TGTGCCAGCTCACCATCGGACAGGGGGTCAGAGACCCAGTACTTC,TRBV18,TRBD1,NA,TRBJ2-5
CASSPGQGFLYEQYF,TGTGCCAGCAGCCCGGGACAGGGGTTTCTCTACGAGCAGTACTTC,TRBV7-8,TRBD1,NA,TRBJ2-7
CASRRLLPSTDTQYF,TGTGCCAGCAGGCGGTTGCTACCCAGCACAGATACGCAGTATTTT,TRBV27,NA,NA,TRBJ2-3
CASSPAVESGQGYGYTF,TGCGCCAGCAGCCCTGCGGTGGAGTCAGGACAGGGTTACGGCTACACCTTC,TRBV5-1,TRBD1,NA,TRBJ1-2
CRRDRGETQYF,TGCAGAAGGGACCGGGGGGAGACCCAGTACTTC,TRBV20-1,NA,NA,TRBJ2-5
CASSLGHLNTEAFF,TGTGCCAGCAGCCTGGGACACCTGAACACTGAAGCTTTCTTT,TRBV5-4,NA,NA,TRBJ1-1
CASSINNLRGITGELFF,TGTGCCAGTAGTATTAACAACCTCCGGGGGATTACCGGGGAGCTGTTTTTT,TRBV19,NA,NA,TRBJ2-2
CASSSRGGNQPQHF,TGTGCCAGCAGTTCCAGGGGAGGCAATCAGCCCCAGCATTTT,TRBV27,NA,few,TRBJ1-5
CAWSVGVSFKSTDTQYF,TGTGCCTGGAGTGTAGGTGTCAGCTTCAAAAGCACAGATACGCAGTATTTT,TRBV30,NA,NA,TRBJ2-3
CASSFGTGWGLSSYEQYF,TGCGCCAGCAGCTTCGGGACGGGCTGGGGTCTAAGCTCCTACGAGCAGTACTTC,TRBV4-1,NA,few,TRBJ2-7
CASSLYSGRGGETQYF,TGTGCCAGCAGTTTATATAGCGGGAGGGGGGGGGAGACCCAGTACTTC,TRBV27,TRBD2,NA,TRBJ2-5
CASSSRGRFEAFF,TGTGCCAGCAGCTCCCGGGGGAGGTTTGAAGCTTTCTTT,TRBV7-2,NA,NA,TRBJ1-1
CASSYSSWTGNNEQFF,TGTGCCAGCAGTTACTCTAGTTGGACAGGGAACAATGAGCAGTTCTTC,TRBV6-5,TRBD1,NA,TRBJ2-1
CASSPFPGQGSYGYTF,TGTGCCAGCAGCCCATTTCCGGGACAGGGTAGCTATGGCTACACCTTC,TRBV7-6,TRBD1,NA,TRBJ1-2
CASSLGPGNEKLFF,TGCGCCAGCAGCTTGGGCCCGGGTAATGAAAAACTGTTTTTT,TRBV5-1,NA,NA,TRBJ1-4
CASSVGDRYQETQYF,TGTGCCAGCAGCGTTGGAGACAGGTACCAAGAGACCCAGTACTTC,TRBV9,NA,NA,TRBJ2-5